The 20 T cell receptor beta chains reported below all come from one sample, sequenced in a study of T cell repertoires in cytomegalovirus infection. These receptors lack a known antigen. TCRdb passed the reads through MiXCR, listing each CDR3 protein once. The sample includes 700,000 to 900,000 distinct CDR3 sequences, 25% to 35% of them seen just once. This specimen consisted of cultured CD8+ T cells from PBMCs, obtained from culture after CMV antigen stimulation. Receptors originate from a human donor in good health (CMV status not recorded). Some clones in this sample may be carry-over from other donors' samples.

V is TRBV6-1 and J is TRBJ1-1; possible D gene TRBD1, 6 bases. Trimming left V 7 bases short and J 3 bases short, with 18 bases between. Germline assignment: CDR1 MNHNS and CDR2 SASEGT. CDR3 size: 15 residues. The CDR3 is CASTPLTGLYTEAFF. Written as DNA, the CDR3 is TGTGCCAGCACCCCCCTCACAGGGCTCTACACTGAAGCTTTCTTT.

The chain links TRBV27 to TRBJ1-5; D is uncertain. CDR1 is MNHEY and CDR2 is SMNVEV in the germline V gene (reference sequence). This CDR3 has 14 residues. V lost 5 bases to trimming and J lost 10 bases, with 18 bases between them. The CDR3 nucleotides read TGTGCCAGCAGTGCGGGCCTCCGAAGGAATCCCCAGCATTTT. Encoded protein: CASSAGLRRNPQHF.

This clonotype was seen at least ten times. The chain employs TRBV12-3 or TRBV12-4 and TRBJ2-2, with 9 nucleotides matching TRBD1. The CDR3 length is 19 residues. V dropped 7 bases and J dropped 0; count of bases not matched to a gene: 15. The DNA for the CDR3 is TGTGCCAGCACTCTTACAGTGCCGACAGGGGGGCCGAACACCGGGGAGCTGTTTTTT. Protein sequence: CASTLTVPTGGPNTGELFF.

The V gene is TRBV4-1, the J gene TRBJ2-7; weak D call: TRBD2 (6 bases). The CDR3 loop spans 15 amino acids. V was pared by 0 bases and J by 3 bases, with 12 bases between. Germline CDR1 MGHRA, CDR2 YSYEKL. The CDR3 region is CASSQEVGGFYEQYV. The CDR3 DNA reads TGCGCCAGCAGCCAAGAGGTAGGAGGGTTCTACGAGCAGTACGTC.

V and J are TRBV5-6 and TRBJ1-1; maybe TRBD1 (6 bases). CDR1 is SGHDT and CDR2 is YYEEEE in the germline V gene. The germline V and J ends were trimmed by 2 bases and 4 bases, with 15 bases remaining between them. The CDR3 spans 15 residues. The CDR3 is CASSFGGGGGTEAFF. For the CDR3, the DNA is TGTGCCAGCAGCTTTGGGGGGGGAGGGGGCACTGAAGCTTTCTTT.

This clonotype is a singleton in its sample. The rearrangement links TRBV12-3 or TRBV12-4 to TRBJ2-3; tentatively, D is TRBD1 or TRBD2 (5 bases each). The CDR3 runs 16 residues. Trimming stripped 7 bases from V and 4 bases from J, with 21 bases between. DNA for the CDR3: TGTGCCAGCATGCTCGTCCGGGACCCAGAGTCAGATACGCAGTATTTT. The encoded protein is CASMLVRDPESDTQYF.

The table lists this clonotype with a few counts. The genes are TRBV29-1 and TRBJ1-1, with D unresolved. With 6 bases removed from V and 0 bases from J, the gap between germline ends came to 11 bases. This CDR3 contains 13 residues. Germline-derived CDR1 and CDR2 are SQVTM and ANQGSEA. CDR3 protein: CSVYVELNTEAFF. The DNA for the CDR3 is TGCAGCGTGTACGTAGAATTGAACACTGAAGCTTTCTTT.

The CDR3 DNA follows: TGTGCCACCAGTGATTGGGGGGACCCGGTCGCCTACAATGAGCAGTTCTTC. It translates to CATSDWGDPVAYNEQFF. The V call is TRBV24-1, the J call TRBJ2-1, with a possible D match to TRBD2 (6 bases). The germline V gene has CDR1 KGHDR and CDR2 SFDVKD. The CDR3 consists of 17 residues. Trimming pared 2 bases from V and 2 bases from J, leaving 15 bases between.

The chain carries TRBV7-4 and TRBJ2-7; D tentatively fits TRBD1 or TRBD2 (5 bases each). V lost 1 base, J lost 12 bases, and 25 bases lay in between. Germline CDR1 and CDR2: SGHVT and SQSDAQ. The CDR3 covers 16 residues. The CDR3 here is CASSLELWDQKSRVYV. Here the CDR3 DNA reads TGTGCCAGCAGCTTAGAGTTGTGGGACCAGAAATCACGGGTGTACGTC.

The gene calls are TRBV11-1 and TRBJ2-1, with D possibly being TRBD1 (5 bases). The germline V and J ends were trimmed by 2 bases and 9 bases, with 11 bases remaining between them. The CDR3 covers 13 residues. Germline assignment: CDR1 SGHAT and CDR2 FQDESV (reference sequence). The CDR3, as DNA: TGTGCCAGCAGCTTAAATGGGGCCGCTGAGCAGTTCTTC. It codes for CASSLNGAAEQFF.

The chain has TRBV12-3 or TRBV12-4 and TRBJ1-1; D gene unclear. This CDR3 has 14 residues. Trimming removed 7 bases from V and 4 bases from J, with 16 bases in between. The CDR3 protein is CASNPRPGPTEAFF. The CDR3 nucleotides are TGTGCCAGCAATCCGCGGCCCGGGCCCACTGAAGCTTTCTTT.

The V call is TRBV20-1, the J call TRBJ1-5; no clear D. V was pared by 7 bases and J by 2 bases, with 18 bases between. This CDR3 is 15 amino acids long. Germline values: CDR1 DFQATT, CDR2 SNEGSKA (reference sequence). The CDR3 region is CSVVGSFDRNQPQHF. The CDR3 nucleotides read TGCAGTGTGGTAGGGAGCTTCGATCGCAATCAGCCCCAGCATTTT.

The CDR3 DNA is TGTGCCAGCAGTCCGACAGGGACTTTTTATAACACTGAAGCTTTCTTT. Protein: CASSPTGTFYNTEAFF. This sequence joins TRBV25-1 and TRBJ1-1, with 7 bases fitting TRBD1. J gave up 2 bases and V 5 bases, and 11 bases lay outside the gene matches. The CDR3 runs to 16 residues. Germline V gives CDR1 MGHDK, CDR2 SYGVNS.

This clonotype was counted a few times. The chain carries TRBV5-4 and TRBJ2-3; perhaps D is TRBD1 or TRBD2 (5 bases each). The ends were cut back, 4 bases at V and 5 bases at J, with 20 bases in the middle. The CDR3 has 16 residues. Germline V gene lookup returns CDR1 SGHNT and CDR2 YYREEE (reference sequence). DNA of the CDR3: TGTGCCAGCAGCCTGGTGGGGGACCGGAGTGGAGATACGCAGTATTTT. It codes for CASSLVGDRSGDTQYF.

This clonotype was counted a few times. V is TRBV6-6 and J is TRBJ1-4; tentatively, D is TRBD1 (5 bases). The germline V gene encodes CDR1 MNHNY and CDR2 SVGAGI (reference sequence). The CDR3 covers 19 residues. Deletions cut 2 bases from V and 3 bases from J, with 22 bases between. CDR3 sequence: CASSYGFGQGVFPNEKLFF. The DNA of the CDR3 is TGTGCCAGCAGTTACGGCTTTGGTCAGGGTGTCTTCCCTAATGAAAAACTGTTTTTT.

The chain employs TRBV19 and TRBJ2-1; D might be TRBD2 (6 bases). CDR1 is LNHDA and CDR2 is SQIVND in the germline V gene (reference sequence). With 8 bases removed from V and 0 bases from J, the gap between germline ends came to 14 bases. This CDR3 region has 15 residues. The DNA for the CDR3 is TGTGCCAGTGGGACTGTGGCGAGCTCCTACAATGAGCAGTTCTTC. It translates to CASGTVASSYNEQFF. Full variable domain (missing parts from reference TRBV19 and TRBJ2-1): DGGITQSPKYLFRKEGQNVTLSCEQNLNHDAMYWYRQDPGQGLRLIYYSQIVNDFQKGDIAEGYSVSREKKESFPLTVTSAQKNPTAFYLCASGTVASSYNEQFFGPGTRLTVL.

The chain recombines TRBV5-1 with TRBJ2-6, with 7 bases lining up with TRBD1. This CDR3 contains 17 residues. Germline-derived CDR1 and CDR2 are SGHRS and YFSETQ. With V trimmed by 6 bases and J by 3 bases, 12 bases remained unmatched. DNA of the CDR3: TGCGCCAGCAACGACAGGGATGTGAGTCGTGGGGCCAACGTCCTGACTTTC. It yields the protein CASNDRDVSRGANVLTF.

To note about this clonotype: With a much larger clone just one base away, this may be a read error. J is TRBJ2-2 and V is TRBV7-2; D is unresolved. This CDR3 is 15 amino acids long. Germline-derived CDR1 and CDR2 are SGHTA and FQGNSA. The CDR3 loop reads CANSFRDTNTGELFF. The CDR3, as DNA: TGTGCCAACAGCTTCAGAGACACGAACACCGGGGAGCTGTTTTTT.

Only one count was recorded for this clonotype. The chain combines TRBV9 with TRBJ2-2; 13 positions agree with TRBD2. This CDR3 has 17 residues. Germline V gene sequence: CDR1 SGDLS, CDR2 YYNGEE. Trimming at V came to 3 bases and at J to 5 bases, leaving 7 bases not matched to a gene. Here the CDR3 reads CASSDPLAGGRTGELFF. The CDR3 DNA is TGTGCCAGCAGCGATCCACTAGCGGGGGGGAGAACCGGGGAGCTGTTTTTT.

The V call is TRBV2, the J call TRBJ2-7; unclear D gene. From germline, CDR1 is SNHLY and CDR2 FYNNEI. The germline V and J ends were trimmed by 9 bases and 0 bases, with 12 bases remaining between them. CDR3 length: 13 residues. CDR3 coding DNA: TGTGCCAGTTTGGCAGACGGCTCCTACGAGCAGTACGTC. Amino acid sequence: CASLADGSYEQYV.